This T cell receptor beta chain comes out of a study of shared clonotypes between healthy human individuals. TCRdb's table, derived via immunoSEQ multiplex PCR, lists solely in-frame clones and lacks some. The sample yields around 1.9 million clones, 80% to 95% seen once. CD8 cells classed as naive were CD45RO-negative and positively selected for CCR7, excluding terminally differentiated effector memory CD45RA+ cells. Germline V gives CDR1 SEHNR, CDR2 FQNEAQ (reference sequence). The CDR3 has 18 amino acids. The V end lost 6 bases, the J end lost 0 bases, and 22 bases lay between the germline ends. Specimen: naive CD8+ T cells from PBMCs. The TCR sequence derives from a man aged 18 to 30 in good health. Some clones in this sample may be carry-over from other donors' samples. The V gene is TRBV7-9, the J gene TRBJ2-3; D ambiguous. This chain's CDR3 is CASRGWTGDHYSTDTQYF. Here the CDR3 DNA reads TGTGCCAGCAGGGGGTGGACGGGCGATCACTATAGCACAGATACGCAGTATTTT.